This T cell receptor (beta chain) emerged from a study of cytomegalovirus exposure and HLA in healthy donors. Background on the study: HLA-typed donors were the source of about 90 million unique TCRs held in an early data release. Study-wide findings and caveats: In an earlier analysis, about 87% or about 30%: the productive usage of most TCR beta V segments.

CDR3 size: 14 residues. V was shortened by 6 bases and J by 8 bases, with 19 bases between the two germline ends. Germline loops: CDR1 SEHNR, CDR2 FQNEAQ (reference sequence). Comments on this clone: The antigen remains unidentified.

PCR employed 60 Vbeta and 13 Jbeta primers. The table came from immunoSEQ multiplex PCR; TCRdb's copy has only in-frame clones and leaves some out. The profile covers some 80,000 clones, with over 70% appearing a single time and 5.9% taken by the ten largest. The TCR was taken from a man aged 18 to 29 in good health and CMV-seropositive. The chain has TRBV7-9 and TRBJ1-1; TRBD1 might be the D (5 bases). The sequenced sample was PBMCs. CDR3 residues: CASSPTAGVREAFF. CDR3 nucleotides: TGTGCCAGCAGTCCCACCGCGGGGGTAAGGGAAGCTTTCTTT.